Presented here are 21 T cell receptor beta chains from one specimen sequenced in a study of shared clonotypes between healthy human individuals. Positively selected for CCR7, the CD45RO-negative cells used as naive CD8 cells excluded terminally differentiated effector memory CD45RA+ cells. The data were produced by immunoSEQ multiplex PCR, yet TCRdb's version contains in-frame clones alone and is incomplete. The sample shows some 1,900,000 clones, about 95% of them seen only once. Sequencing was done on a sample of naive CD8+ T cells sorted from blood. These receptors were obtained from a man aged 18-30 years in good health.

The chain has TRBV5-1 and TRBJ2-2; 10 nucleotides line up with TRBD2. Per germline, CDR1 SGHRS and CDR2 YFSETQ. The CDR3 consists of 18 residues. Trimming cost V 5 bases and J 1 base; bases outside gene matches: 11. The CDR3 here is CASRRLAGKTENTGELFF. In DNA, the CDR3 is TGCGCCAGCAGGCGACTAGCGGGCAAAACTGAGAACACCGGGGAGCTGTTTTTT.

The genes are TRBV11-2 and TRBJ1-1; D is unclear. The CDR3 totals 13 residues. In germline, CDR1 is SGHAT, CDR2 FQNNGV. V lost 5 bases and J lost 0, with 7 bases in between. CDR3 coding DNA: TGTGCCAGCAGCCCGACGGTGAACACTGAAGCTTTCTTT. Translating it yields CASSPTVNTEAFF.

The J gene is TRBJ2-2, the V gene TRBV7-6; D might be TRBD2 (6 bases). The CDR3 contains 18 residues. V was pared by 2 bases and J by 0 bases, with 16 bases between. Looked up from germline, CDR1 is SGHVS and CDR2 is FNYEAQ. In DNA, the CDR3 is TGTGCCAGCAGCTTACCTTCAGGAGGGATGACGAACACCGGGGAGCTGTTTTTT. Translated: CASSLPSGGMTNTGELFF. The full variable domain, in which reference TRBV7-6 and TRBJ2-2 provide the parts outside the CDR3, is GAGVSQSPRYKVTKRGQDVALRCDPISGHVSLYWYRQALGQGPEFLTYFNYEAQQDKSGLPNDRFSAERPEGSISTLTIQRTEQRDSAMYRCASSLPSGGMTNTGELFFGEGSRLTVL.

This clone was seen just once. The chain combines TRBV4-2 with TRBJ2-1; 10 bases agree with TRBD2. In germline, CDR1 is LGHNA, CDR2 YNFKEQ. J gave up 10 bases and V 0 bases, and 12 bases lay outside the gene matches. This CDR3 has 17 residues. CDR3 sequence reads: CASSQEAPASGGYEQFF. The CDR3 bases are TGTGCCAGCAGCCAAGAGGCTCCCGCTAGCGGGGGATACGAGCAGTTCTTC.

The count of this clone is one. This chain joins TRBV15 and TRBJ1-3; no clear D. V lost 0 bases and J lost 0, with 9 bases in between. The CDR3 consists of 16 residues. CDR1 and CDR2 from the germline V gene are LNHNV and YYDKDF (reference sequence). CDR3 region: CATSRDLGFSGNTIYF. The CDR3 region has the DNA TGTGCCACCAGCAGAGATCTCGGGTTCTCTGGAAACACCATATATTTT.

The gene calls are TRBV9 and TRBJ2-1, with D possibly matching TRBD2 (7 bases). The germline V gene has CDR1 SGDLS and CDR2 YYNGEE. The CDR3 loop spans 15 amino acids. V was pared by 4 bases and J by 4 bases, with 15 bases between. CDR3 nucleotide sequence: TGTGCCAGCAGCCCGACGGGGGGCCTTTACAATGAGCAGTTCTTC. Protein sequence: CASSPTGGLYNEQFF.

This clone is a singleton in its sample. This sequence joins TRBV9 and TRBJ2-5; D unresolved. The CDR3 loop spans 12 amino acids. Trimming removed 4 bases at V and 3 bases at J, with 7 bases between. Germline assignment: CDR1 SGDLS and CDR2 YYNGEE. The CDR3 loop reads CASSHEEETQYF. The CDR3 DNA reads as TGTGCCAGCAGCCACGAGGAAGAGACCCAGTACTTC. Full variable domain (missing parts from reference TRBV9 and TRBJ2-5): DSGVTQTPKHLITATGQRVTLRCSPRSGDLSVYWYQQSLDQGLQFLIQYYNGEERAKGNILERFSAQQFPDLHSELNLSSLELGDSALYFCASSHEEETQYFGPGTRLLVL.

This chain joins TRBV7-9 and TRBJ2-2; TRBD1 aligns across 8 bases. The CDR3 covers 17 residues. CDR1 SEHNR and CDR2 FQNEAQ come from the germline V gene (reference sequence). With V trimmed by 5 bases and J by 6 bases, 14 bases remained unmatched. In DNA form, the CDR3 reads TGTGCCAGCAGCCAAATCCGGGACAGGTTTATTGCCGGGGAGCTGTTTTTT. Protein: CASSQIRDRFIAGELFF. Looking up the rest from reference TRBV7-9 and TRBJ2-2 gives the full variable domain: DTGVSQNPRHKITKRGQNVTFRCDPISEHNRLYWYRQTLGQGPEFLTYFQNEAQLEKSRLLSDRFSAERPKGSFSTLEIQRTEQGDSAMYLCASSQIRDRFIAGELFFGEGSRLTVL.

Concerning this clone itself: The same CDR3 is also encoded by other DNA sequences in this sample. J is TRBJ2-7 and V is TRBV7-9, with unresolved D. CDR1 SEHNR and CDR2 FQNEAQ come from the germline V gene (reference sequence). V lost 1 base and J lost 2, with 6 bases in between. This CDR3 spans 13 amino acids. CDR3 coding DNA: TGTGCCAGCAGCTTAGGTACCGCCTACGAGCAGTACTTC. Translated, it gives CASSLGTAYEQYF.

This sequence joins TRBV30 and TRBJ2-3; D is uncertain. The CDR3 has 14 amino acids. From germline, CDR1 is GTSNPN and CDR2 SVGIG (reference sequence). Trimming removed 1 base at V and 0 bases at J, with 8 bases between. This CDR3 reads CAWSGNPSTDTQYF. In DNA, the CDR3 is TGTGCCTGGAGTGGGAATCCCAGCACAGATACGCAGTATTTT.

This clone was counted once. A much larger clone lies one base from this, so it may be a read error. The same CDR3 also results from other DNA sequences found in this sample. V is TRBV7-9 and J is TRBJ2-7, with D possibly being TRBD2 (5 bases). V lost 2 bases and J lost 3, with 5 bases in between. CDR3 length: 12 residues. The V gene's germline CDR1 is SEHNR and CDR2 FQNEAQ (reference sequence). CDR3 protein: CASSLRGYEQYF. The CDR3, as DNA: TGTGCCAGCAGCTTACGGGGCTACGAGCAGTACTTC.

The chain has TRBV25-1 and TRBJ2-1; 8 bases match TRBD1. CDR3 length equals 16 residues. Trimming cost V 4 bases and J 8 bases; bases outside gene matches: 13. Germline CDR1 and CDR2: MGHDK and SYGVNS. Here the CDR3 DNA reads TGTGCCAGCAGTGCGACAGGGGCGCCCATGATCCATGAGCAGTTCTTC. Residues: CASSATGAPMIHEQFF.

V and J are TRBV4-2 and TRBJ2-7; 7 nucleotides align to TRBD2. The V gene's germline CDR1 is LGHNA and CDR2 YNFKEQ. V was clipped by 3 bases and J by 5 bases; unmatched bases: 16. The CDR3 extends over 17 amino acids. CDR3 amino acids: CASSQAWLGEGHNEQYF. CDR3 sequence (DNA): TGTGCCAGCAGCCAGGCGTGGTTGGGGGAGGGCCACAACGAGCAGTACTTC.

This sequence joins TRBV5-4 and TRBJ1-2; D not resolved. Trimming stripped 3 bases from V and 0 bases from J, with 9 bases between. The CDR3 consists of 14 residues. The germline V gene encodes CDR1 SGHNT and CDR2 YYREEE (reference sequence). CDR3 protein: CASSSVNTNYGYTF. The CDR3 nucleotides are TGTGCCAGCAGCTCGGTAAACACTAACTATGGCTACACCTTC.

The rearrangement joins TRBV7-9 to TRBJ1-1; unclear D gene. V was shortened by 1 base and J by 3 bases, with 9 bases between the two germline ends. CDR1 and CDR2 (germline): SEHNR, FQNEAQ (reference sequence). The CDR3 sequence is 14 residues long. The CDR3 nucleotides read TGTGCCAGCAGCTTAGTCGGGGTTTACACTGAAGCTTTCTTT. Residues: CASSLVGVYTEAFF. Drawing the rest from reference TRBV7-9 and TRBJ1-1, the complete variable domain is DTGVSQNPRHKITKRGQNVTFRCDPISEHNRLYWYRQTLGQGPEFLTYFQNEAQLEKSRLLSDRFSAERPKGSFSTLEIQRTEQGDSAMYLCASSLVGVYTEAFFGQGTRLTVV.

This chain links TRBV10-2 with TRBJ2-5, with D possibly TRBD1 on 5 matching bases. CDR1 is WSHSY and CDR2 is SAAADI in the germline V gene. V dropped 8 bases and J dropped 7 bases, with 17 bases sitting between them. This CDR3 comprises 13 residues. CDR3 DNA: TGCGCCAGCGGCCCGGTGGGGCCGGGGACCCAGTACTTC. It yields the protein CASGPVGPGTQYF.

This clone was detected once. V and J are TRBV27 and TRBJ2-2; no reliable D call. CDR3 length: 17 amino acids. V lost 5 bases, J lost 7 bases, and 23 bases lay in between. The germline CDR1 and CDR2 sequences are MNHEY and SMNVEV (reference sequence). The DNA for the CDR3 is TGTGCCAGCAGTCAAACCCCCTCAATCATCCCCGGCGGGGAGCTGTTTTTT. Translation gives CASSQTPSIIPGGELFF.

The gene calls are TRBV4-2 and TRBJ1-1; tentatively, D is TRBD1 (6 bases). The V end lost 6 bases, the J end lost 1 base, and 18 bases lay between the germline ends. CDR3 length: 16 amino acids. Germline V gene sequence: CDR1 LGHNA, CDR2 YNFKEQ. The DNA of the CDR3 is TGTGCCAGCAGTTACGATTTACAGGGCGCGAACACTGAAGCTTTCTTT. Its translation: CASSYDLQGANTEAFF.

The chain carries TRBV13 and TRBJ1-1; 9 nucleotides agree with TRBD1. The CDR3 is 13 residues long. Trimming took 4 bases from V and 5 from J; bases not matched to a gene: 2. Germline CDR1 reads PRHDT; CDR2 reads FYEKMQ (reference sequence). CDR3 sequence: CASSSDRGTEAFF. The DNA for the CDR3 is TGTGCCAGCAGCTCGGACAGGGGAACTGAAGCTTTCTTT. The full variable domain, its missing parts supplied by reference TRBV13 and TRBJ1-1, is AAGVIQSPRHLIKEKRETATLKCYPIPRHDTVYWYQQGPGQDPQFLISFYEKMQSDKGSIPDRFSAQQFSDYHSELNMSSLELGDSALYFCASSSDRGTEAFFGQGTRLTVV.

The V and J genes are TRBV27 and TRBJ2-7; D is perhaps TRBD2 (6 bases). The CDR3 sequence is 15 residues long. Germline CDR1 is MNHEY and CDR2 is SMNVEV (reference sequence). V gave up 0 bases and J gave up 5 bases, with 14 bases separating them. The CDR3 here is CASSLSGGTGHEQYF. The CDR3 nucleotides read TGTGCCAGCAGTTTATCGGGCGGGACTGGGCACGAGCAGTACTTC.

J is TRBJ2-7 and V is TRBV2, with TRBD2 identical over 7 bases. CDR3 length: 12 residues. The germline V gene has CDR1 SNHLY and CDR2 FYNNEI. V trimming: 6 bases; J trimming: 6 bases; junction bases outside the gene matches: 5. The CDR3 is CASSHGGSEQYF. The CDR3 nucleotides read TGTGCCAGCAGCCACGGGGGGTCCGAGCAGTACTTC.